This entry features one T cell receptor beta chain sequence. The antigen remains undetermined. The sample originates from a study of T cell responses to AZD1222 COVID-19 vaccine. V lost 2 bases and J lost 6, with 4 bases in between. The CDR3 extends over 12 amino acids. Germline lookup yields CDR1 KGHDR and CDR2 SFDVKD. Overall study results and limits: Spike-specific TCR breadth and depth grew following two AZD1222 doses. Donors skewed white British and female; clonal diversity was possibly underestimated.

Sequencing used immunoSEQ multiplex PCR; TCRdb keeps in-frame clones, though not all of them. In the table there are 90,000 to 120,000 clones, nearly 90% of which are singletons. This chain connects TRBV24-1 to TRBJ2-1, with D unclear. The input for sequencing was peripheral blood, taken 28 days after the second AZD1222 dose. The clonotype originates from an adult who received the AZD1222 COVID-19 vaccine. CDR3 coding DNA: TGTGCCACCAGTGATTATCCCAATGAGCAGTTCTTC. It translates to CATSDYPNEQFF.